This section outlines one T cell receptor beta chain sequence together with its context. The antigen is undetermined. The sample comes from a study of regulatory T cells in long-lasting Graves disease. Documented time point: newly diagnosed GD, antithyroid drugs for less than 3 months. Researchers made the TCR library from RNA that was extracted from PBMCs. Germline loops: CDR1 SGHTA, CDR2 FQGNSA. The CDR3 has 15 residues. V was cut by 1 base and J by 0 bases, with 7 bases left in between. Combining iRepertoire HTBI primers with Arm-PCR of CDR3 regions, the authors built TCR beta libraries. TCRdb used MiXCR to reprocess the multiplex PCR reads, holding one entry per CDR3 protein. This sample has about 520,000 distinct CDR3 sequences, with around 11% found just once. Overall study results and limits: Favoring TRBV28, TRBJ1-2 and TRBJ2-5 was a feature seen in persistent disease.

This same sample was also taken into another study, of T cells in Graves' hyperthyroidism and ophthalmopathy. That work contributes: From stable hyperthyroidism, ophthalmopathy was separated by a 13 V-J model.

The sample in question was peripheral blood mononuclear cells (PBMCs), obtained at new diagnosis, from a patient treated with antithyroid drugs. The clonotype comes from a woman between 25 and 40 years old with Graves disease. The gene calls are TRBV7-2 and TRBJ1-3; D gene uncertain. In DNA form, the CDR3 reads TGTGCCAGCAGCTTAGATGTGGGCTCTGGAAACACCATATATTTT. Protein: CASSLDVGSGNTIYF.